The next 4 T cell receptor beta chains were all read from a single sample in a study of blood T cell repertoires in COVID-19. Produced via immunoSEQ multiplex PCR; TCRdb's table is partial and in-frame only. The table has fewer than 350,000 clones, around 90% seen once. The sample comprised PBMCs or T cells enriched from blood (not recorded which). The receptors derive from a man aged 55 to 69 who had recovered from COVID-19.

V is TRBV27 and J is TRBJ1-2, with D possibly TRBD1 on 6 matching bases. Trimming pared 4 bases from V and 0 bases from J, leaving 9 bases between. This CDR3 spans 14 amino acids. Germline lookup yields CDR1 MNHEY and CDR2 SMNVEV (reference sequence). CDR3 sequence (DNA): TGTGCCAGCAGTTCCCGGACAGCTAACTATGGCTACACCTTC. The encoded protein is CASSSRTANYGYTF.

The chain combines TRBV19 with TRBJ1-5, with 8 bases fitting TRBD1. Germline V CDR1 and CDR2: LNHDA, SQIVND (reference sequence). This CDR3 contains 16 residues. Trimming cost V 6 bases and J 4 bases; bases outside gene matches: 11. The CDR3 spells CASRPNDRGRNQPQHF. The CDR3 DNA sequence: TGTGCCAGTAGGCCTAACGACAGGGGACGGAATCAGCCCCAGCATTTT.

The rearrangement links TRBV18 to TRBJ2-3, with 14 bases fitting TRBD2. Trimming removed 4 bases from V and 4 bases from J; junction bases left unmatched: 4. Germline-derived CDR1 and CDR2 are KGHSH and LQKENI. There are 16 residues in the CDR3. For the CDR3, the DNA is TGTGCCAGCTCACGAGGACTAGCGGGGGGCCCAGATACGCAGTATTTT. As protein: CASSRGLAGGPDTQYF.

The chain is built from TRBV2 and TRBJ2-5; D is perhaps TRBD1 (5 bases). The CDR3 has 14 residues. V lost 6 bases and J lost 5, with 16 bases in between. Germline V gene sequence: CDR1 SNHLY, CDR2 FYNNEI. In DNA, the CDR3 is TGTGCCAGCAGCCCCATGGTGGGGCTGGAGACCCAGTACTTC. This sequence encodes CASSPMVGLETQYF.